This entry concerns a single T cell receptor (beta chain). Its antigen is currently unknown. Unique molecular identifiers tagged the TCR beta cDNA libraries. Input populations of about 0.85 to 11 million T cells gave rise to about 480,000 cDNA molecules. TCRdb re-analysed the PCR reads in MiXCR, keeping a single row per CDR3 protein. Among roughly 870,000 distinct CDR3 sequences, approximately 53% were seen once, and the ten largest hold about 4.8%. This record comes from a study of post-analysis software for immune sequencing data. Study-level information: The study covered relapsing-remitting, secondary progressive and progressive-relapsing courses of multiple sclerosis. Study findings and constraints: Comparison with controls showed significantly lower normalized Chao1 diversity in multiple sclerosis patients.

The sample taken for sequencing was blood. The origin of this receptor is a girl aged 10 to 17 with multiple sclerosis.

The CDR3 DNA follows: TGTGCGTGGTCATTCCCGGGGATACCCACTAGCACAGATACGCAGTATTTT. It specifies CAWSFPGIPTSTDTQYF. V and J are TRBV7-9 and TRBJ2-3; TRBD2 is a possible D gene (5 bases). The CDR3 is 17 residues long. Germline CDR1 is SEHNR and CDR2 is FQNEAQ (reference sequence). The whole variable domain, filled in from reference TRBV7-9 and TRBJ2-3, reads DTGVSQNPRHKITKRGQNVTFRCDPISEHNRLYWYRQTLGQGPEFLTYFQNEAQLEKSRLLSDRFSAERPKGSFSTLEIQRTEQGDSAMYLCAWSFPGIPTSTDTQYFGPGTRLTVL.